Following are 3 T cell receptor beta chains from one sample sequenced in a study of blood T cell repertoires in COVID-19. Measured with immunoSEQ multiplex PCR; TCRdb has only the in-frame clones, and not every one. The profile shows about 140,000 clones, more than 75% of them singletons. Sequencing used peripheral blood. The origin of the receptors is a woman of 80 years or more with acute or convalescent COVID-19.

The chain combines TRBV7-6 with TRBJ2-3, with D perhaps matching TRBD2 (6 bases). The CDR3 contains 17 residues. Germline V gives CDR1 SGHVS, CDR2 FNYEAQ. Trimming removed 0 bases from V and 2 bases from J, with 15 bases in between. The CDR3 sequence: CASSLAVAEDPTDTQYF. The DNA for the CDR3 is TGTGCCAGCAGCTTAGCGGTAGCGGAAGATCCCACAGATACGCAGTATTTT.

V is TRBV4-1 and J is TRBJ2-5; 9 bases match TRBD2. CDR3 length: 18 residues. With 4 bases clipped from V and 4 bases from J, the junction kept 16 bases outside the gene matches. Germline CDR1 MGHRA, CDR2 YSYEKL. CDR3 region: CASSPGLAYYLGAETQYF. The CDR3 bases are TGCGCCAGCAGCCCAGGACTAGCGTACTACCTGGGGGCAGAGACCCAGTACTTC.

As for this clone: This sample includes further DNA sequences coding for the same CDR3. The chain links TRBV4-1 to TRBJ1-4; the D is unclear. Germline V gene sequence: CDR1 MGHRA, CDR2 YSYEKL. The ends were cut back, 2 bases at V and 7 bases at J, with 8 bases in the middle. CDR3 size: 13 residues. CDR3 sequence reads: CASSQRVGEKLFF. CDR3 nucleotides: TGCGCCAGCAGCCAACGGGTGGGTGAAAAACTGTTTTTT.